This paragraph covers one TCR beta chain sequence. Its matching antigen is unknown. Sequencing used immunoSEQ multiplex PCR; TCRdb keeps in-frame clones, though not all of them. The table includes tens of thousands of clones, about 80% detected once. The memory T cells were sequenced right after ex vivo isolation, without culture. The data were taken from a study of CD4 T cell repertoires in COVID-19. Study in general: After around ten days of IL-2 expansion, CFSE-low cells were relabeled and restimulated with other coronavirus spikes. Notes on the study in general: SARS-CoV and/or HKU1 spike cultures shared between 7 and 25% of SARS-CoV-2 clonotypes.

V dropped 2 bases and J dropped 5 bases, with 9 bases sitting between them. Germline loops: CDR1 SGHNT, CDR2 YENEEA. This CDR3 is built from 13 residues. The material sequenced was CD4+ T cells from peripheral blood, taken after recovery from COVID-19. The chain recombines TRBV11-3 with TRBJ1-1; D unclear. The sequence derives from a human donor who had COVID-19. The CDR3: CASSLSSWTEAFF. The CDR3 nucleotides are TGTGCCAGCAGCTTAAGCAGCTGGACTGAAGCTTTCTTT.